This TCR beta chain was found in a study of blood T cell repertoires in COVID-19. The overall study: Sites in the United States, Italy and Spain provided acute and convalescent COVID-19 samples. PBMCs, B-cell-depleted T cells, or T cells provided the cDNA or gDNA that made up the material.

Study processing details: Estimated nucleated cell counts came from reference gene primer amplification. Profiled with immunoSEQ multiplex PCR; TCRdb holds only in-frame clones, not every one. V, J and clone size derive from that table, while D and trimming were established from the DNA sequence. This sample carries 93,000 or so clones, around four fifths of them seen once, and the ten largest clones take more than 10%. The CDR3 is 13 residues long. Trimming took off 7 bases at V and 4 bases at J, with 14 bases between the two ends. The germline V gene has CDR1 MNHEY and CDR2 SVGEGT. This TCR came from a human donor in a cohort sampled during active COVID-19. V usage is TRBV6-2 or TRBV6-3 and J usage is TRBJ2-7; D possibly corresponds to TRBD2 (6 bases). The source material was peripheral blood. CDR3 in amino acids: CASTPSGEYEQYF. The CDR3 DNA reads as TGTGCCAGCACCCCGTCGGGGGAGTACGAGCAGTACTTC.